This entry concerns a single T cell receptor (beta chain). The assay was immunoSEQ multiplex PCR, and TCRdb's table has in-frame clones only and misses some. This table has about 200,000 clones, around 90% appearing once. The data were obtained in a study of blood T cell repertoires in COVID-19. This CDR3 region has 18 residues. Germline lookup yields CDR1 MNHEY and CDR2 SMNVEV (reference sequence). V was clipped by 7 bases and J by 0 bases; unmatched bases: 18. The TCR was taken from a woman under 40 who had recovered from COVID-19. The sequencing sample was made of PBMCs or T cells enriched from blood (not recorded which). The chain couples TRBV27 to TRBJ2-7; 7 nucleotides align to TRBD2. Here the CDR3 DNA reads TGTGCCAGCACCCGGGGGGTAGGAGAGGGTTTGAGCTCCTACGAGCAGTACTTC. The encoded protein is CASTRGVGEGLSSYEQYF.